These 9 T cell receptor beta chains came from one sample sequenced in a study of blood T cell repertoires in COVID-19. Only in-frame clones appear in the TCRdb table, and some are missing; sequencing was by immunoSEQ multiplex PCR. The sample lists roughly 180,000 clones; approximately 79% were seen once. Sequencing was carried out using peripheral blood. The source is a woman aged 55-75 years with COVID-19, enrolled during active disease.

The V and J genes are TRBV11-3 and TRBJ2-1, with 11 bases lining up with TRBD1. Germline CDR1 and CDR2: SGHNT and YENEEA. This CDR3 has 14 amino acids. V lost 5 bases and J lost 8; bases outside the gene matches: 5. The CDR3 DNA reads as TGTGCCAGCAGCCCCGGGACAGGGGGTTATGAGCAGTTCTTC. Protein sequence: CASSPGTGGYEQFF.

This clone was found a few times. The rearrangement joins TRBV10-3 to TRBJ1-1, with D hard to call. This CDR3 is 13 amino acids long. Germline CDR1 ENHRY, CDR2 SYGVKD. Trimming removed 3 bases at V and 3 bases at J, with 8 bases between. The CDR3 spells CAISDRKDTEAFF. Written as DNA, the CDR3 is TGTGCCATCAGTGACAGGAAAGACACTGAAGCTTTCTTT.

The V gene is TRBV19, the J gene TRBJ1-5, with a possible D match to TRBD1 (6 bases). Trimming took off 3 bases at V and 2 bases at J, with 11 bases between the two ends. The CDR3 totals 15 residues. Germline-derived CDR1 and CDR2 are LNHDA and SQIVND (reference sequence). The CDR3 loop reads CASSMGGLGNQPQHF. Written as DNA, the CDR3 is TGTGCCAGTAGTATGGGGGGGCTTGGCAATCAGCCCCAGCATTTT. The whole variable domain, remainder taken from reference TRBV19 and TRBJ1-5, is DGGITQSPKYLFRKEGQNVTLSCEQNLNHDAMYWYRQDPGQGLRLIYYSQIVNDFQKGDIAEGYSVSREKKESFPLTVTSAQKNPTAFYLCASSMGGLGNQPQHFGDGTRLSIL.

The chain joins TRBV3-1 (or the pseudogene TRBV3-2) to TRBJ1-1; TRBD1 matches 7 bases. Germline V gene data show CDR1 as LGHDT and CDR2 as YNNKEL (reference sequence). The V gene end was trimmed by 5 bases and the J gene end by 0 bases; junction bases not matched to a gene: 6. This CDR3 region has 15 residues. The CDR3 region is CASSSRQGMNTEAFF. The CDR3, as DNA: TGTGCCAGCAGCTCCCGACAGGGAATGAACACTGAAGCTTTCTTT.

This clone has more than one count but fewer than ten. This chain joins TRBV21-1 and TRBJ2-3; TRBD1 was called by the table and not checked on the DNA. TRBV21-1 is described as a pseudogene. This CDR3 contains 16 residues. The CDR3 loop reads CASSIGQGAGTDTQYF. Here the CDR3 DNA reads TGTGCCAGCAGCATCGGACAGGGGGCGGGCACAGATACGCAGTATTTT.

The chain carries TRBV5-1 and TRBJ2-1; tentatively, D is TRBD1 (6 bases). This CDR3 spans 14 amino acids. The germline gives CDR1 SGHRS, CDR2 YFSETQ. V was pared by 6 bases and J by 4 bases, with 14 bases between. In DNA, the CDR3 is TGCGCCAGCAAACGGGACACCGATTACAATGAGCAGTTCTTC. Amino acids: CASKRDTDYNEQFF.

V is TRBV11-3 and J is TRBJ2-3; D is perhaps TRBD2 (5 bases). Trimming pared 4 bases from V and 11 bases from J, leaving 19 bases between. The CDR3 runs 14 residues. Per the germline V gene, CDR1 is SGHNT and CDR2 is YENEEA. The CDR3 loop is CASSSKSGIGKQYF. CDR3 coding DNA: TGTGCCAGCAGCTCTAAATCCGGGATCGGTAAGCAGTATTTT.

The V gene is TRBV28, the J gene TRBJ1-3; D not certain. Germline values: CDR1 MDHEN, CDR2 SYDVKM. V was trimmed by 8 bases and J by 4 bases, leaving 24 bases between them. There are 17 residues in the CDR3. CDR3 region: CASRLSRGSPSGNTIYF. CDR3 bases: TGTGCCAGCCGCTTAAGCAGAGGGTCTCCCTCAGGAAACACCATATATTTT.

V is TRBV5-1 and J is TRBJ2-1; 7 bases are shared with TRBD2. Germline CDR1 reads SGHRS; CDR2 reads YFSETQ. Trimming took 4 bases from V and 7 from J; bases not matched to a gene: 14. This CDR3 spans 16 amino acids. The CDR3 sequence is CASSVAGVVGGNEQFF. As DNA, the CDR3 is TGCGCCAGCAGCGTTGCGGGGGTAGTAGGAGGGAATGAGCAGTTCTTC.